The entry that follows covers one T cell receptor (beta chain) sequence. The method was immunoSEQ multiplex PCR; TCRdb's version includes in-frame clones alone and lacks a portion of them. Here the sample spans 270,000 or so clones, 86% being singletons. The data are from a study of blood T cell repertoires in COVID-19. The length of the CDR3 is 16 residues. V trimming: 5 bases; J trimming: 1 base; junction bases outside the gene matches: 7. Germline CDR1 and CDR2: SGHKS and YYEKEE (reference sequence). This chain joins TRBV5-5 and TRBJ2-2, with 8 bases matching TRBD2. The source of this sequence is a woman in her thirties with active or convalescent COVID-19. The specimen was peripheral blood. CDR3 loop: CASRPGGGVNTGELFF. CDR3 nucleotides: TGTGCCAGCAGGCCCGGGGGGGGCGTGAACACCGGGGAGCTGTTTTTT. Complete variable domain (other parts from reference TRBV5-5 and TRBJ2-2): DAGVTQSPTHLIKTRGQQVTLRCSPISGHKSVSWYQQVLGQGPQFIFQYYEKEERGRGNFPDRFSARQFPNYSSELNVNALLLGDSALYLCASRPGGGVNTGELFFGEGSRLTVL.